This T cell receptor beta chain was sequenced during a study of control samples from healthy donors and cancer patients (dated by TCRdb to the early 2020s). The germline V gene supplies CDR1 SGDLS and CDR2 YYNGEE. From cysteine to phenylalanine, the CDR3 is 14 amino acids long. Only the CDR3 region is kept as DNA, spanning 42 bases read in frame from base 1. Trimming costs V 2 bases and J 1 base, and their ends lie 9 bases apart. This clone was seen a handful of times. Its antigen has not been determined. Base qualities are not provided; no much larger clone lies one nucleotide away. Libraries were made using the immunoSEQ multiplex PCR assay. TCRdb retrieved this table from immuneACCESS and kept in-frame rearrangements only. Not all clones are present; in checked studies, unresolved V genes account for under half, and no reason is known for the remainder. Here the sample has some 70,000 clones; approximately 86% occur a single time. About a sixth of the sample goes to the ten largest clones.

The chain was built from TRBV9 and TRBJ2-5, and possibly TRBD2, on 5 matching bases. Sequenced sample: blood. This clonotype originated in a man in his sixties in good health. CDR3 loop: CASSVGLAQETQYF. The bases are TGTGCCAGCAGCGTTGGCCTAGCCCAAGAGACCCAGTACTTC.